This T cell receptor beta chain originates from a study of blood T cell repertoires in COVID-19. Trimming pared 6 bases from V and 0 bases from J, leaving 12 bases between. Per the germline V gene, CDR1 is MDHEN and CDR2 is SYDVKM. This CDR3 has 16 amino acids. Clones were sequenced by immunoSEQ multiplex PCR, and TCRdb holds only the in-frame ones, with some missing. The sample consists of more than 85,000 clones, 90% to 95% of them appearing once. The V call is TRBV28, the J call TRBJ2-6; maybe TRBD1 (6 bases). Source material: peripheral blood. The clonotype comes from a man aged 55 to 70 with acute or convalescent COVID-19. In DNA, the CDR3 is TGTGCCAGCAGACCCACAGGGAGCTCTGGGGCCAACGTCCTGACTTTC. Residues: CASRPTGSSGANVLTF.